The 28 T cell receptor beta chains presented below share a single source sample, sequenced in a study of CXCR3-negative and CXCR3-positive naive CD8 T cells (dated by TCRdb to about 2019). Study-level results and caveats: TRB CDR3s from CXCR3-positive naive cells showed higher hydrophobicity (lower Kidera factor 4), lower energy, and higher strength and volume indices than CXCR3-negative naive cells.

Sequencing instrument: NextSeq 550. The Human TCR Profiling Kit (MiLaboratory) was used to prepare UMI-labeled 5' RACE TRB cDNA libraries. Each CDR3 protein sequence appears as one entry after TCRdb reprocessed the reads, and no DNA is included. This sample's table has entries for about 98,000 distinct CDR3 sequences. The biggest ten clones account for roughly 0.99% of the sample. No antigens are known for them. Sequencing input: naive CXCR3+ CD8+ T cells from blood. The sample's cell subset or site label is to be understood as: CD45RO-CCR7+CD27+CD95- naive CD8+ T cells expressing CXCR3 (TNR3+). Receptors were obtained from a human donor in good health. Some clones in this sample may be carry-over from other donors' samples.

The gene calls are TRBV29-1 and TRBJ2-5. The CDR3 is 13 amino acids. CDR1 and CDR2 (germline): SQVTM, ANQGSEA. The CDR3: CSVEGTPYETQYF.

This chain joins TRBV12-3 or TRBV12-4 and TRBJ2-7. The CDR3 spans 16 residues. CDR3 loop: CASSLAGGGGTYEQYF.

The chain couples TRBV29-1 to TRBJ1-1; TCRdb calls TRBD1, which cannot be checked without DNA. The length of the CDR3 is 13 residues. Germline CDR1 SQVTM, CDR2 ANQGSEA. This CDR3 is CSAAGTGNTEAFF. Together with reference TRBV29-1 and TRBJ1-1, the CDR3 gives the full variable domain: SAVISQKPSRDICQRGTSLTIQCQVDSQVTMMFWYRQQPGQSLTLIATANQGSEATYESGFVIDKFPISRPNLTFSTLTVSNMSPEDSSIYLCSAAGTGNTEAFFGQGTRLTVV.

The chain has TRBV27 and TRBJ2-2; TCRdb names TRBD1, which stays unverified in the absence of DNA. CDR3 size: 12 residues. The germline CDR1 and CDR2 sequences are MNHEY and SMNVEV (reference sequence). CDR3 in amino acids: CATWDGTGELFF.

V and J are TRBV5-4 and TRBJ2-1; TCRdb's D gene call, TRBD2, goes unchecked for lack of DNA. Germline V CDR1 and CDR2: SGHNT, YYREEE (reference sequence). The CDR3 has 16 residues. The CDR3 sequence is CASSFTSGAYVNEQFF.

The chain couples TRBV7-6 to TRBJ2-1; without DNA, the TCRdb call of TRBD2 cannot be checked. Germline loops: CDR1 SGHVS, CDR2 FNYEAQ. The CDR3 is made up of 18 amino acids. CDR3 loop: CASSWGLAGGPDDNEQFF.

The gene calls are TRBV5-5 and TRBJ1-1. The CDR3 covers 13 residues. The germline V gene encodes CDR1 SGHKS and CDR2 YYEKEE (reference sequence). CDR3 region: CASSSGQNTEAFF.

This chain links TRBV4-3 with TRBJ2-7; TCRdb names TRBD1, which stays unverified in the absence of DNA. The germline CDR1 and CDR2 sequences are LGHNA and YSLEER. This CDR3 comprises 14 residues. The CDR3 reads CASSQTGAAYEQYF.

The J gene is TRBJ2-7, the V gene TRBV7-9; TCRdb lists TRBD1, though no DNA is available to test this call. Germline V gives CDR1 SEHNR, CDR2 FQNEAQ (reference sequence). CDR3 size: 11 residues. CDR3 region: CASSPGSEQYF.

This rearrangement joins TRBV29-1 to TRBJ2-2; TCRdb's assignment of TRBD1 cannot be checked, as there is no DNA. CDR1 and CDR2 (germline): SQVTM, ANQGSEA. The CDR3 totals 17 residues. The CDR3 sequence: CSVGAGTGVSNTGELFF.

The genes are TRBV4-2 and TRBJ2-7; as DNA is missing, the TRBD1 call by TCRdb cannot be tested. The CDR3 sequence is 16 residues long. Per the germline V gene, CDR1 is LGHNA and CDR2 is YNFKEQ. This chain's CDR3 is CASSQLGTGFLSEQYF.

CDR3 sequence: CASSPEVSSYNEQFF. The gene calls are TRBV3-1 and TRBJ2-1. Germline V lookup: CDR1 LGHDT, CDR2 YNNKEL (reference sequence). The CDR3 spans 15 residues.

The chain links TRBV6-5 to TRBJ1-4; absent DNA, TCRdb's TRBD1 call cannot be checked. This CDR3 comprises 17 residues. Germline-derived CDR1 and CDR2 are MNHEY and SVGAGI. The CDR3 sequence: CASSYSLRGLANEKLFF.

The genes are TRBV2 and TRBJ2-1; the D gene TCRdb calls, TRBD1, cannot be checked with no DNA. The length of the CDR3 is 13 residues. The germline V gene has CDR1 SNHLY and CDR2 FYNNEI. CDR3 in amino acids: CASVTGLYGEQFF.

The CDR3 sequence is CASNYQGIDNEQFF. This chain joins TRBV19 and TRBJ2-1; the D call from TCRdb, TRBD1, cannot be confirmed without DNA. CDR1 is LNHDA, CDR2 SQIVND, per germline (reference sequence). This CDR3 is 14 amino acids long.

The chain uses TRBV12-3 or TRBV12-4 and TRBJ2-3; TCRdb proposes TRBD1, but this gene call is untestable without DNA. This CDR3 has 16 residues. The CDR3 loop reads CASSPRPGAGTDTQYF.

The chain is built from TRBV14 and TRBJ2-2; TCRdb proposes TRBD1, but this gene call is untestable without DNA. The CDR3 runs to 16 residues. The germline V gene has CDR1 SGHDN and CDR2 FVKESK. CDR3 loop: CASSQDIVRDDGELFF.

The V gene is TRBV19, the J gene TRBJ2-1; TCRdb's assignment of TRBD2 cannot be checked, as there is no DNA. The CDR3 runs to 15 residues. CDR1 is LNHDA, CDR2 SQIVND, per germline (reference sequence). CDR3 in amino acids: CASRLAGSSYNEQFF.

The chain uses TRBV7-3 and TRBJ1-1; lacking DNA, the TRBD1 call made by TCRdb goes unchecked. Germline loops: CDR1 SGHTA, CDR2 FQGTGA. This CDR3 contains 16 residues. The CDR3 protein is CASSRAWPGVDTEAFF.

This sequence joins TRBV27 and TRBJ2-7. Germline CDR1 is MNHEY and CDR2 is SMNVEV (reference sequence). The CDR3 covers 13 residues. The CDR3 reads CASSLGGSYEQYF.

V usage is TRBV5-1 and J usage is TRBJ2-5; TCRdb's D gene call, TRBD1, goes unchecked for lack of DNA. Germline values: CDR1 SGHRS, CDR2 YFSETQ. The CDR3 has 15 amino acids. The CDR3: CASSFIGEDKETQYF.

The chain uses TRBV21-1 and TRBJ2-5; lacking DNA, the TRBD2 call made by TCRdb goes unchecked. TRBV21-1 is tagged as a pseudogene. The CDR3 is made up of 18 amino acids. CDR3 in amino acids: CASSKRHSFGEQQETQYF.

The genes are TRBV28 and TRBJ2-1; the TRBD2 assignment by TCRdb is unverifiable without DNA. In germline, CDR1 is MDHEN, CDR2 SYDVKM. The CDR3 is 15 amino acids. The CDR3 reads CASSSLAEGYNEQFF.

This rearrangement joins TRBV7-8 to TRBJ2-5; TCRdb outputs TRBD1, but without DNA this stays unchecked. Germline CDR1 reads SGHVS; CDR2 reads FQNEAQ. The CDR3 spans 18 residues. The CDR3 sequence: CASSLALPHDRGVETQYF.

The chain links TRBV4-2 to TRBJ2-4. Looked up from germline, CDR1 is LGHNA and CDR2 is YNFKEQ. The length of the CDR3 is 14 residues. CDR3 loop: CASSAGRMENIQYF.

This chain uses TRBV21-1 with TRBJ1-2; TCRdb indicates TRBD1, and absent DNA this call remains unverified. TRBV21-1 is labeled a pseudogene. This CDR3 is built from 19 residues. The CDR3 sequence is CASSKVNPPSRQGCYGYTF.

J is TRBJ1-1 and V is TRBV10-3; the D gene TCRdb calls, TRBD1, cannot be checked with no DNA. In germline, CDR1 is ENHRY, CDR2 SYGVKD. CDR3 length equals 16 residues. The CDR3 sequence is CAISESRDRGRIEAFF.

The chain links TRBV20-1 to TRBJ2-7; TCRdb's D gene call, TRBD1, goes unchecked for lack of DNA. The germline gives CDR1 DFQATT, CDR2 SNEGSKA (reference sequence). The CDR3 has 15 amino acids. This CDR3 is CSAAAGTGVAYEQYF.